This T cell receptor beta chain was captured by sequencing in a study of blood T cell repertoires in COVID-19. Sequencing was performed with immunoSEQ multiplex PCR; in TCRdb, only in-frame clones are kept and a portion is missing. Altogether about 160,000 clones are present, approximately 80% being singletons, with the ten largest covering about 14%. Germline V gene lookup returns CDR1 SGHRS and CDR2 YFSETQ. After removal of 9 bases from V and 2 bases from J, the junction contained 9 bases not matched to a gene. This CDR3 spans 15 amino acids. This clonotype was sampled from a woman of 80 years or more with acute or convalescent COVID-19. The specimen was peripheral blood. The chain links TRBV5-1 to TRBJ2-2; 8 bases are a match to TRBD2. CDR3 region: CATRGIAGNTGELFF. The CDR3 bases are TGCGCCACCCGGGGGATAGCGGGAAACACCGGGGAGCTGTTTTTT.